These T cell receptor beta chains were read from a single sample in a study of OX40 agonist ivuxolimab in advanced cancers. Assay used: immunoSEQ multiplex PCR; TCRdb lists only in-frame clones, some missing. The sample has 90,000 to 100,000 clones; approximately 94% are singletons. The sequenced sample was CD4+ or CD8+ T cells sorted from blood, obtained in a trial of the OX40 agonist ivuxolimab. These TCRs come from an adult with an advanced solid tumor such as melanoma, head and neck, liver or kidney cancer. Both conserved end residues are part of each CDR3. D genes are given only for firm matches.

>TRBJ2-5|16|TRBD2|TRBV11-2
CASSLGTSGGPGTQYF
TGTGCCAGCAGCTTAGGGACTAGCGGGGGACCGGGGACCCAGTACTTC
>TRBJ2-7|12|.|TRBV7-9
CASRRDNDEQYF
TGTGCCAGCAGGAGGGACAACGACGAGCAGTACTTC
>TRBJ2-1|13|.|TRBV6-5
CASTWRVSNEQFF
TGTGCCAGCACGTGGAGGGTAAGCAATGAGCAGTTCTTC
>TRBJ1-2|16|.|TRBV7-9
CASSPLYRTEGYGYTF
TGTGCCAGCAGCCCCCTATATAGGACAGAAGGCTATGGCTACACCTTC
>TRBJ2-7|12|.|TRBV6-5
CASSLHMGEQYF
TGTGCCAGCAGCCTACATATGGGCGAGCAGTACTTC
>TRBJ2-5|16|.|TRBV7-2
CASSLANYGGAETQYF
TGTGCCAGCAGCCTCGCCAACTATGGGGGAGCCGAGACCCAGTACTTC
>TRBJ2-7|15|TRBD2|TRBV5-4
CASSPATSGPPEQYF
TGTGCCAGCAGCCCCGCGACTAGCGGTCCACCCGAGCAGTACTTC
>TRBJ2-3|17|.|TRBV28
CASSFRGGAYDTDTQYF
TGTGCCAGCAGTTTTAGGGGGGGGGCGTATGACACAGATACGCAGTATTTT
>TRBJ2-7|15|.|TRBV25-1
CASRGGQHRPYEQYF
TGTGCCAGCAGGGGAGGTCAACACCGTCCCTACGAGCAGTACTTC
>TRBJ1-2|13|TRBD1|TRBV5-4
CASSLGQGDGYTF
TGTGCCAGCAGCTTGGGTCAGGGGGATGGCTACACCTTC
>TRBJ2-1|11|.|TRBV5-4
CAGGTADQQFF
TGTGCGGGGGGCACTGCAGATCAGCAGTTCTTC
>TRBJ1-2|17|TRBD1|TRBV7-9
CASSLSLPGGANYGYTF
TGTGCCAGCAGCTTAAGTCTTCCAGGGGGAGCAAACTATGGCTACACCTTC
>TRBJ1-2|13|.|TRBV27
CASHSGTTYGYTF
TGTGCCAGCCATTCCGGGACAACCTATGGCTACACCTTC
>TRBJ1-2|17|TRBD1|TRBV7-3
CASTWGQGATQDYGYTF
TGTGCCAGCACCTGGGGACAGGGGGCAACACAGGACTATGGCTACACCTTC
>TRBJ1-2|14|TRBD1|TRBV6-6
CASSQQGLPYGYTF
TGTGCCAGCAGTCAACAGGGGCTGCCCTATGGCTACACCTTC
>TRBJ1-4|14|TRBD1|TRBV28
CASSTDRDNEKLFF
TGTGCCAGCAGTACCGACAGGGATAATGAAAAACTGTTTTTT